The 30 T cell receptor beta chains below come from one sample, sequenced in a study of human T cells and chemical hapten exposure. The time point here: patch test 2, 6 weeks after DPC sensitization. Treatment meaning: therapeutic diphenylcyclopropenone sensitization with weekly scalp DPC. TCRdb ran MiXCR on the RACE reads and lists one entry per CDR3 protein. Among some 27,000 distinct CDR3 sequences listed, more than 8% were seen once. The source was whole blood, collected in connection with sensitization to the hapten diphenylcyclopropenone (DPC). These receptors were collected from a man aged 30 to 39 with alopecia areata. Some clones in this sample may be carry-over from other donors' samples.

This clonotype turned up a few times. This chain connects TRBV12-3 or TRBV12-4 to TRBJ1-4; 7 bases are a match to TRBD1. J was trimmed by 7 bases and V by 7 bases; bases with no gene match: 12. The CDR3 sequence is 15 residues long. The CDR3 bases are TGTGCCAGCATGCTGACGACAGGGTTGGGTGAAAAACTGTTTTTT. It yields the protein CASMLTTGLGEKLFF.

This sequence joins TRBV6-2 or TRBV6-3 and TRBJ1-1, with D hard to call. The CDR3 is 14 amino acids. The germline gives CDR1 MNHEY, CDR2 SVGEGT. Trimming shortened V by 7 bases and J by 1 base, and 13 bases separated the two germline ends. The CDR3 loop is CASTTSTANTEAFF. As DNA, the CDR3 is TGTGCCAGCACCACCTCAACGGCGAACACTGAAGCTTTCTTT.

CDR3: CASTPGLSNTGELFF. The CDR3 region has the DNA TGTGCCAGCACCCCGGGACTCTCGAACACCGGGGAGCTGTTTTTT. The genes are TRBV6-2 or TRBV6-3 and TRBJ2-2; D is perhaps TRBD2 (6 bases). This CDR3 has 15 residues. Germline V gene data show CDR1 as MNHEY and CDR2 as SVGEGT. V gave up 7 bases and J gave up 0 bases, with 12 bases separating them.

This clonotype was observed many times. The rearrangement joins TRBV4-3 to TRBJ2-5; D might be TRBD2 (7 bases). CDR1 is LGHNA, CDR2 YSLEER, per germline. V was cut by 2 bases and J by 3 bases, with 19 bases left in between. The CDR3 consists of 17 residues. The chain's CDR3 is CASSQYAGAPQEETQYF. The CDR3 DNA sequence: TGCGCCAGCAGCCAATATGCGGGGGCCCCACAAGAAGAGACCCAGTACTTC.

V gene TRBV6-5 combines with J gene TRBJ1-2; 7 nucleotides match TRBD1. CDR1 and CDR2 (germline): MNHEY, SVGAGI. The CDR3 spans 13 residues. V dropped 2 bases and J dropped 4; count of bases not matched to a gene: 1. CDR3 in amino acids: CASSYDRAYGYTF. The CDR3 nucleotides read TGTGCCAGCAGTTACGACAGGGCCTATGGCTACACCTTC.

In this sample, this clonotype turned up many times. The CDR3 is CASTSSGDLQETQYF. For the CDR3, the DNA is TGTGCCAGTACCTCAAGCGGGGACCTCCAAGAGACCCAGTACTTC. The genes are TRBV19 and TRBJ2-5; TRBD2 agrees at 7 bases. The germline gives CDR1 LNHDA, CDR2 SQIVND (reference sequence). J gave up 1 base and V 7 bases, and 9 bases lay outside the gene matches. The CDR3 consists of 15 residues.

This clonotype was seen ten or more times. This chain joins TRBV3-1 and TRBJ1-2, with 7 positions matching TRBD1. Trimming took 2 bases from V and 4 from J; bases not matched to a gene: 13. The V gene's germline CDR1 is LGHDT and CDR2 YNNKEL (reference sequence). The CDR3 extends over 17 amino acids. Here the CDR3 reads CASSQWTGADRSYGYTF. DNA of the CDR3: TGTGCCAGCAGCCAATGGACAGGTGCCGATAGAAGCTATGGCTACACCTTC.

Many counts were recorded for this clonotype. This chain links TRBV7-3 with TRBJ1-5, with a tentative D call TRBD1 (5 bases). The length of the CDR3 is 12 residues. V was clipped by 8 bases and J by 9 bases, with 14 bases between them. Germline loops: CDR1 SGHTA, CDR2 FQGTGA. The CDR3 loop is CASPPGGPPQHF. CDR3 nucleotide sequence: TGTGCCAGCCCACCGGGGGGTCCGCCCCAGCATTTT.

At least ten counts were recorded for this clonotype. The CDR3: CASSPSGGLYNEQFF. Here the CDR3 DNA reads TGTGCCAGCAGCCCAAGCGGGGGCTTGTACAATGAGCAGTTCTTC. The chain joins TRBV14 to TRBJ2-1; TRBD2 aligns across 8 bases. CDR1 and CDR2 from the germline V gene are SGHDN and FVKESK. The CDR3 is 15 amino acids. The V segment lost 4 bases and the J segment 4 bases; nucleotides outside the gene matches: 6.

A few counts support this clonotype. The rearrangement links TRBV19 to TRBJ1-5; 7 nucleotides align to TRBD1. Trimming removed 9 bases from V and 7 bases from J; junction bases left unmatched: 6. This CDR3 has 12 amino acids. Per germline, CDR1 LNHDA and CDR2 SQIVND (reference sequence). Here the CDR3 reads CASTGAGQPQHF. CDR3 nucleotides: TGTGCCAGCACAGGGGCGGGGCAGCCCCAGCATTTT.

The rearrangement links TRBV20-1 to TRBJ2-5, with D perhaps given as TRBD1 or TRBD2 (6 bases each). Germline V lookup: CDR1 DFQATT, CDR2 SNEGSKA (reference sequence). The V gene lost 1 base and the J gene lost 4 bases, with 13 bases spanning the gap. The CDR3 is 14 residues long. The CDR3 reads CSARGQWGAETQYF. The CDR3 region has the DNA TGCAGTGCTAGAGGACAGTGGGGGGCAGAGACCCAGTACTTC.

In DNA form, the CDR3 reads TGCAGCGTCCAAACCTCTGGGACTACTCTCACCGGGGAGCTGTTTTTT. This encodes CSVQTSGTTLTGELFF. The chain carries TRBV29-1 and TRBJ2-2, with TRBD2 matching over 7 bases. This CDR3 comprises 16 residues. Trimming cost V 6 bases and J 4 bases; bases outside gene matches: 14. Germline loops: CDR1 SQVTM, CDR2 ANQGSEA.

J is TRBJ2-5 and V is TRBV20-1; 14 positions match TRBD2. Germline lookup yields CDR1 DFQATT and CDR2 SNEGSKA (reference sequence). The length of the CDR3 is 16 residues. The J segment lost 1 base and the V segment lost 6 bases, leaving 7 bases of the junction unmatched. CDR3 bases: TGCAGTGCGGGACTAGCGGGAGCGCTATCCCAAGAGACCCAGTACTTC. Translating it yields CSAGLAGALSQETQYF.

This clonotype showed up just a few times. The V and J genes are TRBV14 and TRBJ2-1; 10 nucleotides align to TRBD2. The germline gives CDR1 SGHDN, CDR2 FVKESK. The V gene end was trimmed by 2 bases and the J gene end by 6 bases; junction bases not matched to a gene: 7. The CDR3 consists of 16 residues. This chain's CDR3 is CASSQTSGRAFNEQFF. The CDR3 region has the DNA TGTGCCAGCAGCCAAACAAGCGGGAGGGCCTTCAATGAGCAGTTCTTC.

This clonotype was recorded a few times. The V and J genes are TRBV7-2 and TRBJ1-4; tentatively, D is TRBD1 (6 bases). Germline V gives CDR1 SGHTA, CDR2 FQGNSA. The V gene lost 5 bases and the J gene lost 3 bases, with 10 bases spanning the gap. The CDR3 covers 14 residues. The CDR3 coding sequence is TGTGCCAGCAGCCCACGACAGGCTAATGAAAAACTGTTTTTT. Translation: CASSPRQANEKLFF.

This clonotype was recorded many times. The chain combines TRBV4-3 with TRBJ2-7, with 7 positions matching TRBD1. Germline CDR1 is LGHNA and CDR2 is YSLEER. CDR3 length: 19 amino acids. V was pared by 1 base and J by 2 bases, with 17 bases of the junction left unmatched. For the CDR3, the DNA is TGCGCCAGCAGCCAAGCCCTTTTCGGACAGGCACTAACTACCTACGAGCAGTACTTC. Translated: CASSQALFGQALTTYEQYF.

This clonotype was counted a few times. The V gene is TRBV18, the J gene TRBJ2-7, with 9 bases lining up with TRBD2. Germline trimming cut 3 bases from V and 1 base from J; bases unmatched to any gene: 13. CDR1 and CDR2 from the germline V gene are KGHSH and LQKENI. The CDR3 contains 18 residues. The CDR3 protein is CASSPPRVAGVSSYEQYF. Written as DNA, the CDR3 is TGTGCCAGCTCACCGCCCAGGGTAGCGGGGGTCTCTTCCTACGAGCAGTACTTC.

The V gene is TRBV3-1, the J gene TRBJ2-7; 9 bases map to TRBD1. Germline loops: CDR1 LGHDT, CDR2 YNNKEL (reference sequence). J gave up 4 bases and V 1 base, and 5 bases lay outside the gene matches. There are 15 residues in the CDR3. In nucleotides, the CDR3 is TGTGCCAGCAGCCAAGGGACAGGGGTAGGGTACGAGCAGTACTTC. This gives the protein CASSQGTGVGYEQYF.

This clonotype was seen repeatedly, ten times or more. This sequence joins TRBV7-2 and TRBJ1-5; 8 nucleotides match TRBD1. This CDR3 has 14 residues. The V segment lost 3 bases and the J segment 4 bases; nucleotides outside the gene matches: 2. Germline V gene data show CDR1 as SGHTA and CDR2 as FQGNSA. CDR3 loop: CASSFGQGNQPQHF. The CDR3 coding sequence is TGTGCCAGCAGCTTCGGACAGGGAAATCAGCCCCAGCATTTT.

Only a few counts were recorded for this clonotype. The chain couples TRBV2 to TRBJ1-1, with D perhaps matching TRBD1 (5 bases). Germline CDR1 and CDR2: SNHLY and FYNNEI. Trimming removed 3 bases from V and 3 bases from J, with 8 bases in between. The CDR3 is 13 residues long. As DNA, the CDR3 is TGTGCCAGCAGTGACCAGGGCCACACTGAAGCTTTCTTT. It encodes CASSDQGHTEAFF. Full variable domain (missing parts from reference TRBV2 and TRBJ1-1): EPEVTQTPSHQVTQMGQEVILRCVPISNHLYFYWYRQILGQKVEFLVSFYNNEISEKSEIFDDQFSVERPDGSNFTLKIRSTKLEDSAMYFCASSDQGHTEAFFGQGTRLTVV.

This clonotype is categorized as medium-sized. The chain uses TRBV5-8 and TRBJ1-1; D unclear. The CDR3 sequence is 14 residues long. Germline V CDR1 and CDR2: SGHTS, YDEGEE. V shed 2 bases and J shed 10 bases, with 18 bases lying between them. Here the CDR3 reads CASSFGYGSEGAFF. The CDR3 bases are TGTGCCAGCAGCTTCGGGTACGGTTCGGAAGGAGCTTTCTTT.

This clonotype occurred many times. The rearrangement uses TRBV20-1 and TRBJ2-5; no clear D. The CDR3 runs to 14 residues. CDR1 and CDR2 from the germline V gene are DFQATT and SNEGSKA (reference sequence). Trimming cost V 0 bases and J 6 bases, with 14 bases left between them. Here the CDR3 reads CSARDHHRKKTQYF. Written as DNA, the CDR3 is TGCAGTGCTAGAGATCACCACCGTAAGAAGACCCAGTACTTC.

The V and J genes are TRBV29-1 and TRBJ1-1; no clear D. Germline CDR1 SQVTM, CDR2 ANQGSEA. The CDR3 contains 10 residues. The ends were cut back, 5 bases at V and 10 bases at J, with 11 bases in the middle. CDR3 in amino acids: CSVHLGGAFF. The CDR3 DNA is TGCAGCGTTCACCTAGGCGGAGCTTTCTTT. Drawing the rest from reference TRBV29-1 and TRBJ1-1, the complete variable domain is SAVISQKPSRDICQRGTSLTIQCQVDSQVTMMFWYRQQPGQSLTLIATANQGSEATYESGFVIDKFPISRPNLTFSTLTVSNMSPEDSSIYLCSVHLGGAFFGQGTRLTVV.

V gene TRBV29-1 combines with J gene TRBJ1-1; 7 nucleotides agree with TRBD1. V was pared by 6 bases and J by 4 bases, with 8 bases of the junction left unmatched. This CDR3 is built from 13 residues. The V gene's germline CDR1 is SQVTM and CDR2 ANQGSEA. The CDR3 here is CSVTGQLITEAFF. CDR3 nucleotide sequence: TGCAGCGTAACGGGACAGTTGATCACTGAAGCTTTCTTT.

This clonotype showed up many times. The chain couples TRBV29-1 to TRBJ2-4; 8 nucleotides line up with TRBD2. Germline trimming cut 7 bases from V and 8 bases from J; bases unmatched to any gene: 7. The CDR3 totals 12 residues. In germline, CDR1 is SQVTM, CDR2 ANQGSEA. The CDR3 is CSASGSGDIQYF. In DNA, the CDR3 is TGCAGCGCAAGCGGGAGCGGGGACATTCAGTACTTC.

The sample holds many counts of this clonotype. The rearrangement joins TRBV7-2 to TRBJ2-3, with TRBD2 identical over 13 bases. V gave up 4 bases and J gave up 6 bases; unmatched junction bases: 10. The CDR3 loop spans 17 amino acids. Germline loops: CDR1 SGHTA, CDR2 FQGNSA. The CDR3 loop reads CASSYVRLAGGADTQYF. The CDR3 nucleotides are TGTGCCAGCAGCTACGTCCGACTAGCGGGAGGCGCCGATACGCAGTATTTT.

The chain has TRBV6-2 or TRBV6-3 and TRBJ2-3, with D perhaps TRBD2 (6 bases). CDR1 is MNHEY, CDR2 SVGEGT, per germline. The CDR3 extends over 14 amino acids. The CDR3 DNA follows: TGTGCTTCCGAGGACGCGGGGATCCCAGATACGCAGTATTTT. Protein sequence: CASEDAGIPDTQYF.

This clonotype has a count of ten or more. The chain links TRBV12-3 or TRBV12-4 to TRBJ2-7; TRBD1 might be the D (6 bases). There are 13 residues in the CDR3. The V end was cut by 5 bases, the J end by 0 bases, with 8 bases between. The CDR3 nucleotides read TGTGCCAGCAGTCTCAGGGGCTCCTACGAGCAGTACTTC. Translation: CASSLRGSYEQYF.

This clonotype was seen many times. The chain recombines TRBV6-2 or TRBV6-3 with TRBJ1-6; D remains unclear. The CDR3 runs 13 residues. Between the trimmed V and J ends, which lost 2 bases and 8 bases, there was a span of 7 bases. Germline V CDR1 and CDR2: MNHEY, SVGEGT. CDR3 sequence: CASSYREDSPLHF. The DNA of the CDR3 is TGTGCCAGCAGTTACCGGGAAGATTCACCCCTCCACTTT.

This clonotype was detected ten times or more. The V gene is TRBV5-5, the J gene TRBJ1-3; D ambiguous. The V gene lost 2 bases and the J gene lost 6 bases, with 3 bases spanning the gap. The length of the CDR3 is 11 residues. Germline CDR1 reads SGHKS; CDR2 reads YYEKEE (reference sequence). For the CDR3, the DNA is TGTGCCAGCAGCTTCGTAAACACCATATATTTT. Protein sequence: CASSFVNTIYF.